This passage covers 12 T cell receptor beta chains from one sample sequenced in a study of somatic mutations in cytotoxic T cells in rheumatoid arthritis. Using immunoSEQ multiplex PCR, the repertoire was profiled, and TCRdb retains in-frame clones only, with some absent. The sample yields about 20,000 clones, 60% to 85% seen once. Sequencing was done on a sample of CD8+ T cells sorted from blood. Receptors originate from an adult with rheumatoid arthritis.

The rearrangement uses TRBV7-9 and TRBJ2-1, with D possibly being TRBD2 (5 bases). In germline, CDR1 is SEHNR, CDR2 FQNEAQ (reference sequence). The CDR3 has 17 amino acids. V shed 1 base and J shed 5 bases, with 18 bases lying between them. The CDR3 spells CASSLVIASDRDNEQFF. As DNA, the CDR3 is TGTGCCAGCAGCTTAGTCATAGCGTCCGACCGTGACAATGAGCAGTTCTTC.

This sequence joins TRBV11-3 and TRBJ2-7; D is undetermined. V was pared by 5 bases and J by 0 bases, with 11 bases between. This CDR3 contains 14 residues. Germline CDR1 reads SGHNT; CDR2 reads YENEEA. CDR3: CASSPGPSSYEQYF. The CDR3 DNA reads as TGTGCCAGCAGCCCCGGACCCTCCTCCTACGAGCAGTACTTC.

The chain recombines TRBV29-1 with TRBJ2-7; no firm D call. Deletions cut 3 bases from V and 4 bases from J, with 13 bases between. This CDR3 has 13 amino acids. The V gene's germline CDR1 is SQVTM and CDR2 ANQGSEA. The CDR3 spells CSVEVPRSYEQYF. The DNA of the CDR3 is TGCAGCGTTGAGGTCCCGAGAAGTTACGAGCAGTACTTC.

Comments on this clone: The junction shows a germline mismatch at one end, possibly a read error. This chain joins TRBV28 and TRBJ2-5; D gene uncertain. Germline CDR1 and CDR2: MDHEN and SYDVKM. The CDR3 extends over 14 amino acids. CDR3 nucleotides: TGTGCCAGCAGTTCCCCGAGGTCTCAAGGGACCCAGTACTTC. Its protein is CASSSPRSQGTQYF.

The chain uses TRBV11-3 and TRBJ1-2; perhaps TRBD1 as D (6 bases). This CDR3 has 14 amino acids. From germline, CDR1 is SGHNT and CDR2 YENEEA. The V gene lost 6 bases and the J gene lost 8 bases, with 19 bases spanning the gap. The CDR3 loop reads CASRPLQGSEGYTF. In DNA, the CDR3 is TGTGCCAGCAGACCACTACAGGGATCGGAAGGCTACACCTTC.

V gene TRBV11-2 combines with J gene TRBJ2-5, with 9 bases fitting TRBD2. This CDR3 comprises 18 residues. Per germline, CDR1 SGHAT and CDR2 FQNNGV. J was trimmed by 2 bases and V by 5 bases; bases with no gene match: 15. CDR3 sequence: CASSIRRGLAGLQETQYF. In DNA, the CDR3 is TGTGCCAGCAGCATTCGGAGGGGTCTAGCGGGGTTGCAAGAGACCCAGTACTTC.

The chain joins TRBV18 to TRBJ2-3; TRBD2 matches 9 bases. There are 14 residues in the CDR3. Germline CDR1 and CDR2: KGHSH and LQKENI. V was clipped by 4 bases and J by 2 bases; unmatched bases: 1. The DNA for the CDR3 is TGTGCCAGCTCACGGACTAGCGACACAGATACGCAGTATTTT. Protein: CASSRTSDTDTQYF.

The V and J genes are TRBV27 and TRBJ2-2; TRBD1 matches at 7 bases. V dropped 5 bases and J dropped 5; count of bases not matched to a gene: 8. The CDR3 is made up of 15 amino acids. In germline, CDR1 is MNHEY, CDR2 SMNVEV (reference sequence). CDR3 DNA: TGTGCCAGCAGTATAGGGGGCATGGGAACCGGGGAGCTGTTTTTT. As protein: CASSIGGMGTGELFF.

This sequence joins TRBV6-1 and TRBJ2-3; D tentatively reads TRBD1 or TRBD2 (6 bases each). This CDR3 has 16 residues. V dropped 2 bases and J dropped 3 bases, with 15 bases sitting between them. CDR1 and CDR2 (germline): MNHNS, SASEGT. This CDR3 reads CASSEMGRGATDTQYF. For the CDR3, the DNA is TGTGCCAGCAGTGAAATGGGTAGGGGGGCAACAGATACGCAGTATTTT.

V gene TRBV6-6 combines with J gene TRBJ2-7; TRBD2 matches 13 bases. After removal of 5 bases from V and 6 bases from J, the junction contained 4 bases not matched to a gene. Germline V gene lookup returns CDR1 MNHNY and CDR2 SVGAGI (reference sequence). The CDR3 sequence is 14 residues long. The CDR3 reads CASSVGLAGFEQYF. In DNA, the CDR3 is TGTGCCAGCAGTGTGGGACTAGCGGGATTCGAGCAGTACTTC.

This chain connects TRBV19 to TRBJ1-2; 7 bases line up with TRBD1. Germline CDR1 is LNHDA and CDR2 is SQIVND (reference sequence). With V trimmed by 1 base and J by 2 bases, 7 bases remained unmatched. The CDR3 has 16 amino acids. The CDR3 loop reads CASSIGNKQGNYGYTF. CDR3 in DNA: TGTGCCAGTAGTATAGGCAACAAACAGGGGAACTATGGCTACACCTTC.

This clone appeared a few times. V usage is TRBV4-1 and J usage is TRBJ1-5; the D is unclear. The CDR3 contains 13 residues. Germline loops: CDR1 MGHRA, CDR2 YSYEKL. The V end was cut by 1 base, the J end by 6 bases, with 7 bases between. DNA for the CDR3: TGCGCCAGCAGCCAAGGGCGTGGTCAGCCCCAGCATTTT. The encoded protein is CASSQGRGQPQHF.